This T cell receptor beta chain was observed in a study of blood T cell repertoires in COVID-19. Background on the study: Italy, Spain and the United States were the sources of the convalescent and acute COVID-19 samples. Sample material is recorded as cDNA or gDNA derived from T cells, B-cell-depleted T cells, or PBMCs.

Per the authors' pipeline: Nucleated cell counts were estimated from reference gene primer amplification. The assay was immunoSEQ multiplex PCR, and TCRdb's table has in-frame clones only and misses some. D and trimming were read from the DNA, whereas the V and J calls and clone size are those reported in that table. This table has 100,000 to 150,000 clones, 70% to 80% appearing once. This clone has just a few counts. Sample: peripheral blood. The source of this sequence is a man aged 35 to 55 with active or convalescent COVID-19.

The CDR3 DNA follows: TGCGCCAGCAGACCCGGACAGGGGGTTCTCGATGGCTACACCTTC. This translates into CASRPGQGVLDGYTF. The chain combines TRBV4-1 with TRBJ1-2; 10 bases match TRBD1. The germline V gene encodes CDR1 MGHRA and CDR2 YSYEKL. With 6 bases clipped from V and 6 bases from J, the junction kept 10 bases outside the gene matches. The CDR3 is 15 amino acids.